These 2 T cell receptor delta chains share one sample of origin, sequenced in a study of γδ T cells in repeated Plasmodium falciparum infection. TCRdb ran CATT on the multiplex PCR reads. The table has about 57,000 delta-chain clones, 1.7% seen once. Vgamma9/Vdelta2+ and Vdelta2-negative gammadelta T cells were flow-sorted from PBMC for bulk sequencing. The sequenced sample was gamma-delta T cells from blood. Every receptor here comes from a pool of human donors (malaria-infected and uninfected, not separated).

This clone was seen more than once but under ten times. This chain links TRDV1 with TRDJ1, with no clear D. The J gene was not available in TCRdb and was assigned here by matching the DNA to germline segments. Trimming removed 3 bases at V and 2 bases at J, with 13 bases between. CDR1 and CDR2 from the germline V gene are TSWWSYY and QGS. There are 15 residues in the CDR3. The CDR3 loop reads CALGDNFPATDKLIF. The DNA for the CDR3 is TGTGCTCTTGGGGACAATTTCCCCGCTACCGATAAACTCATCTTT.

For this clone: The TCRdb record carries a much larger clone's protein, which differs from this DNA's translation at residue 12; a read error is the likely cause, and the protein listed here is the DNA translation. V gene TRDV2 combines with J gene TRDJ1, with 9 bases that match TRDD2. The CDR3 sequence is 20 residues long. Per the germline V gene, CDR1 is GEAIGNYY and CDR2 is EKD. Trimming removed 3 bases from V and 0 bases from J; junction bases left unmatched: 19. CDR3 sequence reads: CACDARAFLRRVQHTDKLIF. For the CDR3, the DNA is TGTGCCTGTGACGCCAGGGCCTTCCTACGAAGGGTACAGCACACCGATAAACTCATCTTT.